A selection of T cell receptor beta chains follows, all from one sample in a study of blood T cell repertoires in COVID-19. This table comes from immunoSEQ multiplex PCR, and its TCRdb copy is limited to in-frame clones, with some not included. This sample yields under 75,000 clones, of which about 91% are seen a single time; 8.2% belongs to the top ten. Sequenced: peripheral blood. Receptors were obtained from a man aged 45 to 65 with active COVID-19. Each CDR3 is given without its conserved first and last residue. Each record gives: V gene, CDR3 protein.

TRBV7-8 ASSHPGNQPQH
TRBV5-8 ASSSDKEWAGNTIY
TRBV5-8 ASSLNRGLYEQY
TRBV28 ASSLRLPRMNTEAF
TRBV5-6 ASSSPRMGWSTEAF
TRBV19 ASNLRGQGTLNTEAF
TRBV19 ASGQGRFQPQH
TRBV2 ASERGSMGSPLH
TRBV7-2 ASSSRGVQETQY
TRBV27 ASSLVSGQGAEAF
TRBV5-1 ASSSEVSYNEQF
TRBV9 ASSQTGDSYEQY
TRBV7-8 ASSSGQGFWDEQF
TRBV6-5 ASRRDRRSTDTQY
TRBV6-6 ASSFTPVNTGELF
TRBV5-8 ASSLLAGRGKSSYEQY
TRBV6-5 ASTPDRGTSQPQH
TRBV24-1 ATSERGGTSEQF
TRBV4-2 ASSQVAHNEQF
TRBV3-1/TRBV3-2 ASSQLRRGRLYGYT
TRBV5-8 ASSFTGVSYNSPLH
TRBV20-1 SASRGVNTEAF
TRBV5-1 ASGGDTEYQETQY
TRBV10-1 ASPKWTGRNQPQH
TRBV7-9 ASSFVSGGANNEQF
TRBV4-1 ASSPGLTSGGADTQY
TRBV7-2 ASSLEGSGLPYEQY
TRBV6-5 ASRDTGNSGNTIY
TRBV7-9 ASSLGQGAYEQY
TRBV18 ASSPRGGTGANVLT
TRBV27 ASSLYSGGAYNEQF
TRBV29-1 SVVSTSGVSASHTQY
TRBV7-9 ASSLAADSEQF
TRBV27 ASSLRRQGANEQF
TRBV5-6 ASSLTGNEQF
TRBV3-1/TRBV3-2 ASSASGGNYEQY
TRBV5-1 ASSPGNSGGPETQY
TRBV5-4 ASSLRGMDTLYGYT